The 13 T cell receptor beta chains below were found in one sample sequenced in a study of blood T cell repertoires in COVID-19. The method was immunoSEQ multiplex PCR; TCRdb's version includes in-frame clones alone and lacks a portion of them. The sample lists over 150,000 clones; 70% to 90% were seen once. Sequencing was done on a sample of peripheral blood. These TCRs come from a man in his forties or fifties with COVID-19, enrolled during active disease.

This clone was detected a few times. The V and J genes are TRBV6-1 and TRBJ2-3, with TRBD2 identical over 10 bases. The CDR3 contains 16 residues. Unmatched junction bases numbered 5, after V lost 3 bases and J lost 2 bases. CDR1 is MNHNS and CDR2 is SASEGT in the germline V gene. The CDR3 DNA is TGTGCCAGCAGTGATGGTAGCGGGGGGACCACAGATACGCAGTATTTT. Translation: CASSDGSGGTTDTQYF.

The chain uses TRBV7-2 and TRBJ2-3; 7 bases match TRBD2. V trimming: 0 bases; J trimming: 6 bases; junction bases outside the gene matches: 6. The CDR3 is 15 residues long. The germline V gene has CDR1 SGHTA and CDR2 FQGNSA. The CDR3 loop is CASSLAGAGSDTQYF. The CDR3 DNA sequence: TGTGCCAGCAGCTTAGCTGGAGCGGGGAGCGATACGCAGTATTTT.

This clone was seen more than once but under ten times. The V and J genes are TRBV4-1 and TRBJ2-1, with 8 positions matching TRBD2. CDR3 length: 19 amino acids. Germline V gene data show CDR1 as MGHRA and CDR2 as YSYEKL. J was trimmed by 5 bases and V by 1 base; bases with no gene match: 16. The CDR3 region is CASSQGWLNTGTRHNEQFF. CDR3 DNA: TGCGCCAGCAGCCAAGGGTGGTTAAACACCGGGACTAGACACAATGAGCAGTTCTTC.

The V call is TRBV14, the J call TRBJ1-6, with a weak D call TRBD1 (5 bases). Per the germline V gene, CDR1 is SGHDN and CDR2 is FVKESK. V dropped 0 bases and J dropped 4 bases, with 10 bases sitting between them. CDR3 length: 16 amino acids. The CDR3 protein is CASSQDIDSYNSPLHF. The CDR3 DNA reads TGTGCCAGCAGCCAAGATATTGACAGTTATAATTCACCCCTCCACTTT.

This chain joins TRBV28 and TRBJ2-6; D remains ambiguous. V gave up 1 base and J gave up 0 bases, with 4 bases separating them. Germline values: CDR1 MDHEN, CDR2 SYDVKM. The CDR3 extends over 15 amino acids. The CDR3 reads CASSLSYSGANVLTF. CDR3 nucleotide sequence: TGTGCCAGCAGTTTATCCTACTCTGGGGCCAACGTCCTGACTTTC.

The CDR3 sequence: CASSSLWGQGGSPLHF. The CDR3 DNA sequence: TGTGCCAGCAGCTCTCTCTGGGGACAGGGTGGATCACCCCTCCACTTT. This chain joins TRBV7-2 and TRBJ1-6; 9 positions agree with TRBD1. The CDR3 consists of 16 residues. CDR1 and CDR2 from the germline V gene are SGHTA and FQGNSA. V trimming: 4 bases; J trimming: 10 bases; junction bases outside the gene matches: 11.

The V and J genes are TRBV7-9 and TRBJ1-4, with D uncertain. Germline V gene lookup returns CDR1 SEHNR and CDR2 FQNEAQ (reference sequence). Trimming removed 1 base at V and 5 bases at J, with 11 bases between. The CDR3 runs 15 residues. The CDR3 spells CASSLGPAGNEKLFF. CDR3 sequence (DNA): TGTGCCAGCAGCTTAGGACCTGCGGGGAATGAAAAACTGTTTTTT.

The chain links TRBV4-3 to TRBJ2-5; the D is unclear. Germline V gene data show CDR1 as LGHNA and CDR2 as YSLEER. This CDR3 is 12 amino acids long. The CDR3, as DNA: TGCGCATACAGACCCCCCAAAGAGACCCAGTACTTC. The encoded protein is CAYRPPKETQYF.

The chain recombines TRBV4-2 with TRBJ2-1; 10 positions agree with TRBD2. The junction had 18 bases not matched to a gene; V was cut back by 3 bases and J by 4 bases. The germline V gene encodes CDR1 LGHNA and CDR2 YNFKEQ. The CDR3 loop spans 20 amino acids. This CDR3 reads CASSQAARASGSSPYNEQFF. DNA for the CDR3: TGTGCCAGCAGCCAGGCTGCTCGGGCTAGCGGGAGTTCACCGTACAATGAGCAGTTCTTC.

The V and J genes are TRBV9 and TRBJ2-3; 7 bases fit TRBD1. Germline assignment: CDR1 SGDLS and CDR2 YYNGEE. CDR3 length: 14 amino acids. After removal of 4 bases from V and 1 base from J, the junction contained 3 bases not matched to a gene. CDR3 DNA sequence: TGTGCCAGCAGCCGGGACAGCCGCACAGATACGCAGTATTTT. Its protein product is CASSRDSRTDTQYF.

The rearrangement joins TRBV5-8 to TRBJ2-3; D may be TRBD2 (6 bases). This CDR3 region has 15 residues. Germline V CDR1 and CDR2: SGHTS, YDEGEE. V was trimmed by 4 bases and J by 5 bases, leaving 17 bases between them. CDR3 in DNA: TGTGCCAGCAGCCCGCCGGGACTTTGGGGAGATACGCAGTATTTT. It is translated as CASSPPGLWGDTQYF.

The chain couples TRBV30 to TRBJ2-2; D unresolved. Per germline, CDR1 GTSNPN and CDR2 SVGIG (reference sequence). Between the trimmed V and J ends, which lost 4 bases and 1 base, there was a span of 7 bases. CDR3 length: 13 residues. CDR3 residues: CAWKGGNTGELFF. Written as DNA, the CDR3 is TGTGCCTGGAAAGGCGGGAACACCGGGGAGCTGTTTTTT. Based on the CDR3 plus reference TRBV30 and TRBJ2-2, the full variable domain is SQTIHQWPATLVQPVGSPLSLECTVEGTSNPNLYWYRQAAGRGLQLLFYSVGIGQISSEVPQNLSASRPQDRQFILSSKKLLLSDSGFYLCAWKGGNTGELFFGEGSRLTVL.

The rearrangement uses TRBV5-1 and TRBJ2-5; D perhaps matches TRBD2 (6 bases). The CDR3 has 15 amino acids. The V end lost 1 base, the J end lost 4 bases, and 14 bases lay between the germline ends. Germline V gene lookup returns CDR1 SGHRS and CDR2 YFSETQ. CDR3 loop: CASSLPRGSRETQYF. The CDR3 nucleotides read TGCGCCAGCAGCTTGCCCCGGGGGTCTAGAGAGACCCAGTACTTC.